This passage covers 16 T cell receptor beta chains from one sample sequenced in a study of spatial heterogeneity in lung cancer. TCRdb independently ran MiXCR on the 5' RACE reads; one entry per CDR3 protein. Of about 27,000 distinct CDR3 sequences in the sample, roughly 7.4% were seen once. General study results and limits: Tumor mutation counts were tracked by expanded intratumoral alpha and beta TCR counts.

No antigen has been assigned to these receptors. Time point of the sample: sample taken at primary tumor resection. The specimen comprised lung tumor tissue, sampled at surgery. The receptors were gathered from a male donor with early-stage non-small cell lung cancer.

This clonotype showed up many times. The rearrangement joins TRBV25-1 to TRBJ1-6; D remains ambiguous. The CDR3 consists of 14 residues. In germline, CDR1 is MGHDK, CDR2 SYGVNS. With 4 bases removed from V and 8 bases from J, the gap between germline ends came to 12 bases. As DNA, the CDR3 is TGTGCCAGCAGTGGTCGGGATACTTATTCACCCCTCCACTTT. Translated: CASSGRDTYSPLHF.

This clonotype was counted only a few times. The chain uses TRBV6-1 and TRBJ2-3, with TRBD1 as a possible D gene (6 bases). The V gene's germline CDR1 is MNHNS and CDR2 SASEGT. Trimming took 6 bases from V and 1 from J, leaving 14 bases between them. This CDR3 comprises 15 residues. The CDR3 protein is CASRRAGVGTDTQYF. Written as DNA, the CDR3 is TGTGCCAGCAGACGGGCAGGGGTAGGCACAGATACGCAGTATTTT.

This clonotype was counted only a few times. The genes are TRBV7-9 and TRBJ2-1, with 10 bases identical to TRBD2. The germline CDR1 and CDR2 sequences are SEHNR and FQNEAQ (reference sequence). V was pared by 5 bases and J by 6 bases, with 13 bases of the junction left unmatched. The CDR3 is 17 amino acids. CDR3 sequence reads: CASSPKMTSGPANEQFF. The CDR3 bases are TGTGCCAGCAGCCCAAAGATGACTAGCGGGCCCGCCAATGAGCAGTTCTTC.

This clonotype was counted ten times or more. The chain is built from TRBV7-2 and TRBJ2-4; 10 positions agree with TRBD2. The length of the CDR3 is 15 residues. Germline loops: CDR1 SGHTA, CDR2 FQGNSA. V lost 4 bases to trimming and J lost 9 bases; unmatched junction nucleotides: 9. The CDR3 reads CASSYMALAGGIQYF. CDR3 coding DNA: TGTGCCAGCAGCTACATGGCGTTAGCGGGGGGCATTCAGTACTTC.

In its sample, this clonotype was seen many times. The rearrangement uses TRBV9 and TRBJ2-3; D possibly corresponds to TRBD2 (5 bases). Germline assignment: CDR1 SGDLS and CDR2 YYNGEE. With 4 bases removed from V and 0 bases from J, the gap between germline ends came to 9 bases. The CDR3 covers 14 residues. The DNA of the CDR3 is TGTGCCAGCAGCCCGGGGATTAGCACAGATACGCAGTATTTT. Its protein is CASSPGISTDTQYF. Using reference TRBV9 and TRBJ2-3 for the parts outside the CDR3, the full variable domain is DSGVTQTPKHLITATGQRVTLRCSPRSGDLSVYWYQQSLDQGLQFLIQYYNGEERAKGNILERFSAQQFPDLHSELNLSSLELGDSALYFCASSPGISTDTQYFGPGTRLTVL.

This clonotype has a count of ten or more. The V call is TRBV5-1, the J call TRBJ2-3; D might be TRBD2 (7 bases). CDR3 length: 15 residues. In germline, CDR1 is SGHRS, CDR2 YFSETQ. The V end lost 5 bases, the J end lost 2 bases, and 15 bases lay between the germline ends. This CDR3 reads CASRPAGASTDTQYF. The CDR3 region has the DNA TGCGCCAGCAGGCCTGCGGGGGCCTCCACAGATACGCAGTATTTT.

This clonotype was counted ten times or more. The chain is built from TRBV19 and TRBJ2-5; D is possibly TRBD2 (5 bases). The CDR3 loop spans 13 amino acids. Germline values: CDR1 LNHDA, CDR2 SQIVND (reference sequence). V lost 3 bases and J 5 bases, leaving 10 bases between the germline ends. The CDR3, as DNA: TGTGCCAGTAGTATTCGGGGTGGGGAGACCCAGTACTTC. Its protein is CASSIRGGETQYF.

In its sample, this clonotype was seen many times. This chain uses TRBV5-4 with TRBJ2-4, with D possibly being TRBD1 (6 bases). The CDR3 totals 17 residues. Trimming shortened V by 4 bases and J by 0 bases, and 17 bases separated the two germline ends. Looked up from germline, CDR1 is SGHNT and CDR2 is YYREEE (reference sequence). The chain's CDR3 is CASSTGHQTVAKNIQYF. The CDR3 DNA is TGTGCCAGCAGCACGGGACATCAGACCGTAGCCAAAAACATTCAGTACTTC.

This clonotype has only a few counts. V is TRBV7-9 and J is TRBJ1-1; no firm D call. This CDR3 contains 14 residues. Germline CDR1 reads SEHNR; CDR2 reads FQNEAQ (reference sequence). V lost 0 bases and J 3 bases, leaving 8 bases between the germline ends. The CDR3 is CASSLAGVDTEAFF. For the CDR3, the DNA is TGTGCCAGCAGCTTAGCTGGGGTAGACACTGAAGCTTTCTTT.

This clonotype came up many times. The chain uses TRBV18 and TRBJ2-5, with TRBD1 matching over 10 bases. The CDR3 loop spans 14 amino acids. The trim removed 4 bases at V and 4 bases at J, leaving 3 bases unmatched. CDR1 and CDR2 (germline): KGHSH, LQKENI. CDR3 residues: CASSRDRGIETQYF. DNA of the CDR3: TGTGCCAGCTCACGGGACAGGGGAATAGAGACCCAGTACTTC.

This clonotype was observed at least ten times. The gene calls are TRBV20-1 and TRBJ2-3; 7 bases fit TRBD2. The CDR3 runs to 15 residues. The germline V gene encodes CDR1 DFQATT and CDR2 SNEGSKA (reference sequence). The V segment lost 0 bases and the J segment 2 bases; nucleotides outside the gene matches: 5. The DNA of the CDR3 is TGCAGTGCTAGAGATCTGAGCGGGGCCACAGATACGCAGTATTTT. This encodes CSARDLSGATDTQYF.

The V gene is TRBV30, the J gene TRBJ1-3; no clear D. Germline V gives CDR1 GTSNPN, CDR2 SVGIG (reference sequence). The CDR3 has 13 amino acids. The V end was cut by 6 bases, the J end by 0 bases, with 9 bases between. The CDR3, as DNA: TGTGCCTGTAGCGCTTTCTCTGGAAACACCATATATTTT. This gives the protein CACSAFSGNTIYF.

The chain is built from TRBV6-1 and TRBJ2-5; D is perhaps TRBD2 (7 bases). The V and J ends lost 2 bases and 5 bases respectively, with 12 bases between them. There are 14 residues in the CDR3. Germline V gives CDR1 MNHNS, CDR2 SASEGT. CDR3 residues: CASSEWGGPETQYF. CDR3 sequence (DNA): TGTGCCAGCAGTGAATGGGGGGGCCCCGAGACCCAGTACTTC.

This clonotype was detected ten times or more. The rearrangement links TRBV20-1 to TRBJ2-5; D is uncertain. CDR1 and CDR2 from the germline V gene are DFQATT and SNEGSKA (reference sequence). V dropped 6 bases and J dropped 2 bases, with 13 bases sitting between them. This CDR3 contains 13 residues. The CDR3 DNA reads as TGCAGTGCCACGGGCCGTTTACAAGAGACCCAGTACTTC. Translated: CSATGRLQETQYF.

The sample holds many counts of this clonotype. This sequence joins TRBV6-2 or TRBV6-3 and TRBJ1-3; D is undetermined. The length of the CDR3 is 15 residues. Germline CDR1 and CDR2: MNHEY and SVGEGT. Trimming removed 6 bases at V and 4 bases at J, with 16 bases between. CDR3 protein: CASSPLRASGNTIYF. The CDR3 coding sequence is TGTGCCAGCAGCCCCCTGAGGGCGTCGGGAAACACCATATATTTT.

In this sample, this clonotype turned up many times. The chain recombines TRBV4-1 with TRBJ2-7, with TRBD2 matching 7 bases. The CDR3 is 13 residues long. Germline CDR1 is MGHRA and CDR2 is YSYEKL. The trim removed 5 bases at V and 7 bases at J, leaving 8 bases unmatched. The CDR3 sequence is CASSFGSAGEQYF. The CDR3, as DNA: TGCGCCAGCAGCTTCGGTTCAGCGGGGGAGCAGTACTTC.